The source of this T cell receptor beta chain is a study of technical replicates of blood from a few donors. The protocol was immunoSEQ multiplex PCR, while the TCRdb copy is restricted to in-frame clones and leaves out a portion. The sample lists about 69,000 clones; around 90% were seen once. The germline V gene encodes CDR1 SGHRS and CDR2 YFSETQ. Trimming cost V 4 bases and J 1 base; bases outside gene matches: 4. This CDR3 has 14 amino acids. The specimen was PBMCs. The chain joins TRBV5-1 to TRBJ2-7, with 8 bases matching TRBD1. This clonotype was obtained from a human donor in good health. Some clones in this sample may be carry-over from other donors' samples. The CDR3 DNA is TGCGCCAGCAGCGCCGGGACAGGTTCCTACGAGCAGTACTTC. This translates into CASSAGTGSYEQYF.